This T cell receptor beta chain was identified in a study of Ad26.COV2.S vaccination and SARS-CoV-2 variants. TCRdb's copy holds only in-frame clones and misses some; the assay was immunoSEQ multiplex PCR. This table has around 370,000 clones, 92% appearing once. The CDR3 has 13 amino acids. V lost 5 bases and J lost 5, with 12 bases in between. Germline V gene sequence: CDR1 SGHVS, CDR2 FQNEAQ. This sequence was found in a human donor who had recovered from COVID-19. J is TRBJ1-2 and V is TRBV7-8, with D uncertain. Here the sequenced sample was peripheral blood, taken after recovery from COVID-19. For the CDR3, the DNA is TGTGCCAGCAGCCGGGAGCAGAAATATGGCTACACCTTC. It yields the protein CASSREQKYGYTF.